This record looks at one TCR beta chain sequence and its context. This specimen belongs to a study of identical twins. TCRdb called the 5' RACE reads again in MiXCR, with one record for every CDR3 protein. This table has around 490,000 distinct CDR3 sequences, 20% to 25% appearing once. The ends were cut back, 1 base at V and 1 base at J, with 21 bases in the middle. The CDR3 extends over 19 amino acids. Germline V CDR1 and CDR2: SGHAT, FQNNGV. The sample also formed part of further work on yellow fever vaccine responses in identical twins.

The chain has TRBV11-2 and TRBJ2-3, with D possibly matching TRBD1 (5 bases). The clonotype originates from a woman between 18 and 30 years old in good health. Sequenced input: CD4+ T cells sorted from blood. The CDR3 spells CASSLVGQGYSLGTDTQYF. The CDR3 DNA reads as TGTGCCAGCAGCTTAGTAGGGCAGGGATACTCCCTCGGCACAGATACGCAGTATTTT.